Listed below are T cell receptor beta chains from one sample, sequenced in a study of blood T cell repertoires in COVID-19. TCRdb's table, derived via immunoSEQ multiplex PCR, lists solely in-frame clones and lacks some. The data contain some 250,000 clones, approximately 89% of them singletons. The specimen sequenced was PBMCs or T cells enriched from blood (not recorded which). The origin of the receptors is a woman in her 30s with acute COVID-19. Each CDR3 is given with its conserved first and last residue. A D gene is named only where the DNA matches it firmly. Some rows have no size entry. The others give once, few or many, or a class for an expanded clone.

V gene	D gene	J gene	clone size	CDR3 protein	CDR3 DNA
TRBV6-5	NA	TRBJ1-1	NA	CASSPRDTEAFF	TGTGCCAGCAGTCCCCGGGACACTGAAGCTTTCTTT
TRBV5-1	NA	TRBJ1-5	NA	CASSLGHNSNQPQHF	TGCGCCAGCAGCTTGGGACACAATAGCAATCAGCCCCAGCATTTT
TRBV13	TRBD1	TRBJ1-4	NA	CASSLRQGNEKLFF	TGTGCCAGCAGCTTAAGACAGGGAAATGAAAAACTGTTTTTT
TRBV7-9	TRBD1	TRBJ1-5	NA	CASSSGQGDYSNQPQHF	TGTGCCAGCAGCTCGGGACAGGGAGATTATAGCAATCAGCCCCAGCATTTT
TRBV28	TRBD2	TRBJ2-7	NA	CASSFQRGAGYEQYF	TGTGCCAGCAGTTTTCAGCGGGGGGCTGGCTACGAGCAGTACTTC
TRBV6-2/TRBV6-3	TRBD2	TRBJ2-7	NA	CASSYSNQRGYF	TGTGCCAGCAGTTACTCGAACCAGCGGGGTTACTTC
TRBV7-6	NA	TRBJ1-1	NA	CASSLVAGSDTEAFF	TGTGCCAGCAGCTTAGTCGCGGGGAGCGACACTGAAGCTTTCTTT
TRBV3-1/TRBV3-2	NA	TRBJ2-2	NA	CASSQVSDTGELFF	TGTGCCAGCAGCCAGGTCAGCGACACCGGGGAGCTGTTTTTT
TRBV19	NA	TRBJ1-2	few	CASSTQYGYTF	TGTGCCAGTAGTACACAGTATGGCTACACCTTC
TRBV5-1	NA	TRBJ1-1	NA	CASSFGSGGNTEAFF	TGCGCCAGCAGCTTTGGATCCGGGGGGAACACTGAAGCTTTCTTT
TRBV6-1	TRBD1	TRBJ1-5	NA	CASSERGQGQPQHF	TGTGCCAGCAGTGAAAGGGGACAGGGGCAGCCCCAGCATTTT
TRBV7-2	NA	TRBJ2-7	NA	CASSPPGLQYEQYF	TGTGCCAGCAGCCCGCCGGGACTTCAGTACGAGCAGTACTTC
TRBV4-3	NA	TRBJ1-3	few	CASSQGLSGGSSSGNTIYF	TGCGCCAGCAGCCAGGGCCTCTCGGGCGGGAGTAGCTCTGGAAACACCATATATTTT
TRBV5-1	TRBD1	TRBJ2-7	NA	CASSPGPGQTNYYEQYF	TGCGCCAGCAGCCCCGGACCGGGACAGACGAATTACTACGAGCAGTACTTC
TRBV10-3	NA	TRBJ1-1	NA	CAISDWGGYTEAFF	TGTGCCATCAGTGACTGGGGGGGGTACACTGAAGCTTTCTTT
TRBV11-2	NA	TRBJ1-6	few	CASSPHQDSPLHF	TGTGCCAGCAGCCCCCACCAGGATTCACCCCTCCACTTT
TRBV28	TRBD1	TRBJ1-5	NA	CASSVGQGVGNQPQHF	TGTGCCAGCTCCGTTGGACAGGGCGTAGGCAATCAGCCCCAGCATTTT
TRBV9	TRBD1	TRBJ1-1	NA	CASSPGTVLNTEAFF	TGTGCCAGCAGCCCCGGGACAGTTTTGAACACTGAAGCTTTCTTT
TRBV7-2	TRBD2	TRBJ2-3	NA	CATGDYGLTQYF	TGTGCCACCGGGGACTACGGTCTTACGCAGTATTTT
TRBV9	TRBD1	TRBJ2-7	NA	CASSPLGQGNEQYF	TGTGCCAGCAGCCCTCTGGGACAGGGGAACGAGCAGTACTTC
TRBV7-8	NA	TRBJ1-1	NA	CASTTDLPGTQNTEAFF	TGTGCCAGCACCACCGATCTCCCCGGGACACAGAACACTGAAGCTTTCTTT
TRBV27	TRBD1	TRBJ2-6	NA	CASSSGTAGANVLTF	TGTGCCAGCAGTTCAGGGACAGCTGGGGCCAACGTCCTGACTTTC
TRBV6-5	NA	TRBJ2-1	NA	CASSYSRSYNEQFF	TGTGCCAGCAGTTACTCCCGCTCCTACAATGAGCAGTTCTTC
TRBV3-1/TRBV3-2	TRBD2	TRBJ2-2	NA	CASSQDIGAGITGELFF	TGTGCCAGCAGCCAAGATATCGGAGCGGGGATAACCGGGGAGCTGTTTTTT
TRBV11-2	TRBD1	TRBJ2-1	NA	CASSLTGQEYNEQFF	TGTGCCAGCAGCTTAACTGGACAGGAGTACAATGAGCAGTTCTTC
TRBV28	NA	TRBJ1-2	once	CASSSSRARASGYTF	TGTGCCAGCAGTTCATCGAGGGCCCGGGCCAGTGGCTACACCTTC
TRBV7-2	TRBD1	TRBJ2-2	NA	CASSTRQGPELFF	TGTGCCAGCAGCACCCGACAGGGTCCGGAGCTGTTTTTT
TRBV13	NA	TRBJ2-6	NA	CASSFTAGANVLTF	TGTGCCAGCAGCTTTACAGCTGGGGCCAACGTCCTGACTTTC
TRBV6-1	TRBD1	TRBJ1-3	NA	CASSESGQLNTIYF	TGTGCCAGCAGTGAATCGGGACAGCTAAACACCATATATTTT
TRBV7-9	TRBD2	TRBJ2-3	NA	CASSPQVGGGAIADTQYF	TGTGCCAGCAGCCCTCAGGTCGGCGGGGGGGCCATAGCAGATACGCAGTATTTT
TRBV4-1	TRBD1	TRBJ2-7	once	CASSPPPYGQGYEQYF	TGCGCCAGCAGCCCTCCTCCATACGGACAGGGCTACGAGCAGTACTTC
TRBV21-1	NA	TRBJ2-3	NA	CASTVNRGETDTQYF	TGTGCCAGCACCGTAAACAGGGGCGAGACAGATACGCAGTATTTT
TRBV2	NA	TRBJ1-3	NA	CASSVGAGSSGNTIYF	TGTGCCAGCAGTGTTGGGGCAGGCTCCTCTGGAAACACCATATATTTT
TRBV5-1	NA	TRBJ2-5	few	CASSPSPNRETQYF	TGCGCCAGCAGCCCCTCGCCCAACCGGGAGACCCAGTACTTC
TRBV3-1/TRBV3-2	NA	TRBJ2-2	NA	CASSQFKGVGTGELFF	TGTGCCAGCAGCCAGTTTAAGGGGGTTGGCACCGGGGAGCTGTTTTTT
TRBV7-8	NA	TRBJ1-3	NA	CASSLVVSAVGNTIYF	TGTGCCAGCAGCTTAGTAGTATCGGCGGTTGGAAACACCATATATTTT
TRBV7-2	TRBD2	TRBJ2-1	NA	CATAGGHIDNEQFF	TGTGCCACTGCGGGGGGCCATATAGACAATGAGCAGTTCTTC
TRBV18	TRBD1	TRBJ1-1	NA	CASSMGQVTEAFF	TGTGCCAGCTCCATGGGACAGGTGACTGAAGCTTTCTTT
TRBV5-6	NA	TRBJ1-6	NA	CASSLIQDGYSPLHF	TGTGCCAGCAGCTTAATACAGGACGGTTATTCACCCCTCCACTTT
TRBV5-4	NA	TRBJ1-2	NA	CATPGVFGYTF	TGTGCCACCCCGGGGGTATTTGGCTACACCTTC
TRBV7-8	NA	TRBJ2-1	NA	CASSLVYPEGGFSYNEQFF	TGTGCCAGCAGCTTAGTATACCCCGAGGGCGGTTTTTCCTACAATGAGCAGTTCTTC
TRBV13	TRBD1	TRBJ1-1	NA	CASSSELFGTGGFRRNTEAFF	TGTGCCAGCAGCTCAGAGTTGTTCGGGACAGGGGGTTTTAGGAGGAACACTGAAGCTTTCTTT
TRBV6-4	NA	TRBJ2-2	NA	CASSDSEVNTGELFF	TGTGCCAGCAGTGACTCGGAGGTGAACACCGGGGAGCTGTTTTTT
TRBV24-1	NA	TRBJ2-3	NA	CATSDSRQTDTQYF	TGTGCCACCAGTGATTCCCGTCAGACAGATACGCAGTATTTT
TRBV7-2	NA	TRBJ1-6	NA	CASTPLSSYNSPLHF	TGTGCGTCCACCCCCCTTAGCTCCTATAATTCACCCCTCCACTTT
TRBV6-4	NA	TRBJ1-2	NA	CASSDSGGVYGYTF	TGTGCCAGCAGTGACTCGGGGGGGGTCTATGGCTACACCTTC
TRBV6-1	NA	TRBJ1-1	NA	CASSEATYNTEAFF	TGTGCCAGCAGTGAAGCAACCTATAACACTGAAGCTTTCTTT
TRBV5-1	NA	TRBJ1-1	NA	CASSLVGQGLTEAFF	TGCGCCAGCAGCTTGGTCGGGCAGGGGTTAACTGAAGCTTTCTTT